This T cell receptor (beta chain) was obtained from a study of T cells in Graves' hyperthyroidism and ophthalmopathy. Amplification yielded TCR beta CDR3 regions, with RNA transcripts as the source. A first-round RT-PCR of the TCR CDR3 used the HTBI primer set. TCRdb reanalysed the multiplex PCR reads using MiXCR and keeps one entry per CDR3 protein. The sample comprises under 350,000 distinct CDR3 sequences, roughly 18% of which are singletons, and approximately 54% rests with the top ten. The sequencing input was blood. The sequence came from a woman aged 45-65 years with Graves' hyperthyroidism.

This chain's CDR3 is CSARTGRGQPQHF. DNA of the CDR3: TGCAGTGCTAGGACAGGGCGAGGTCAGCCCCAGCATTTT. The rearrangement links TRBV20-1 to TRBJ1-5; 7 nucleotides agree with TRBD1. The germline gives CDR1 DFQATT, CDR2 SNEGSKA (reference sequence). V was pared by 3 bases and J by 6 bases, with 5 bases of the junction left unmatched. The CDR3 runs to 13 residues.